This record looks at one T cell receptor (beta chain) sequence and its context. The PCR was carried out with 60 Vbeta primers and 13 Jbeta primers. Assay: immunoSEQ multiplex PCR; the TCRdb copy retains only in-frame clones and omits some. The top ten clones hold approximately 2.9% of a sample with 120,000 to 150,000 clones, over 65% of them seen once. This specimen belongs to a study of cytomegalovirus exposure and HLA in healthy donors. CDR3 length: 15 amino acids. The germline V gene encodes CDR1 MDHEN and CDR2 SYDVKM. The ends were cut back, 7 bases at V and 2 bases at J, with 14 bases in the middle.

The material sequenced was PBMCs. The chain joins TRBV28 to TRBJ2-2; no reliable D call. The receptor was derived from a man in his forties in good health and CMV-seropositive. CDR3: CASTLFGHNTGELFF. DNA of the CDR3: TGTGCCAGCACCCTCTTTGGCCATAACACCGGGGAGCTGTTTTTT. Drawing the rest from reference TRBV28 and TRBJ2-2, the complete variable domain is DVKVTQSSRYLVKRTGEKVFLECVQDMDHENMFWYRQDPGLGLRLIYFSYDVKMKEKGDIPEGYSVSREKKERFSLILESASTNQTSMYLCASTLFGHNTGELFFGEGSRLTVL.